One and the same sample provided the 15 T cell receptor beta chains below, sequenced in a study of control samples from healthy donors and cancer patients (dated by TCRdb to the early 2020s). The protocol used for the library was the immunoSEQ multiplex PCR assay. Not all clones reach the TCRdb copy of this immuneACCESS table, which keeps in-frame sequences only. Checked studies attribute under half of the gap to unresolved V genes and leave the rest unexplained. The sample table shows 130,000 or so clones, and around 90% are seen once. The ten largest clones represent about 2.7% of the sample. Material for sequencing was blood. All receptors derive from a man between 35 and 55 years old in good health.

The V and J genes are TRBV19 and TRBJ1-1; D unclear. Per germline, CDR1 LNHDA and CDR2 SQIVND (reference sequence). This CDR3 has 12 residues. V was clipped by 3 bases and J by 1 base, with 3 bases between them. For the CDR3, the DNA is TGTGCCAGTAGTATGACGAACACTGAAGCTTTCTTT. As protein: CASSMTNTEAFF. Filled out from reference TRBV19 and TRBJ1-1, the complete variable domain reads DGGITQSPKYLFRKEGQNVTLSCEQNLNHDAMYWYRQDPGQGLRLIYYSQIVNDFQKGDIAEGYSVSREKKESFPLTVTSAQKNPTAFYLCASSMTNTEAFFGQGTRLTVV.

This clone was seen just once. The chain recombines TRBV7-9 with TRBJ1-4, with 7 bases matching TRBD1. Per the germline V gene, CDR1 is SEHNR and CDR2 is FQNEAQ (reference sequence). With 5 bases clipped from V and 4 bases from J, the junction kept 7 bases outside the gene matches. The CDR3 spans 15 residues. CDR3 amino acids: CASSPWDSDNEKLFF. CDR3 bases: TGTGCCAGCAGCCCCTGGGACAGCGATAATGAAAAACTGTTTTTT.

This rearrangement joins TRBV3-1 (or the pseudogene TRBV3-2) to TRBJ2-4; no reliable D call. The germline V gene has CDR1 LGHDT and CDR2 YNNKEL (reference sequence). Trimming removed 1 base at V and 2 bases at J, with 6 bases between. This CDR3 has 14 residues. Here the CDR3 reads CASSQGDTKNIQYF. CDR3 coding DNA: TGTGCCAGCAGCCAAGGTGACACCAAAAACATTCAGTACTTC.

The J gene is TRBJ2-7, the V gene TRBV9; 10 positions match TRBD1. Trimming took 4 bases from V and 1 from J; bases not matched to a gene: 8. CDR1 is SGDLS and CDR2 is YYNGEE in the germline V gene. There are 16 residues in the CDR3. CDR3 nucleotides: TGTGCCAGCAGCCCTCGGGACAGGGGATGGTCCTACGAGCAGTACTTC. Translated: CASSPRDRGWSYEQYF. Supplemented by reference TRBV9 and TRBJ2-7, the full variable domain reads DSGVTQTPKHLITATGQRVTLRCSPRSGDLSVYWYQQSLDQGLQFLIQYYNGEERAKGNILERFSAQQFPDLHSELNLSSLELGDSALYFCASSPRDRGWSYEQYFGPGTRLTVT.

The chain employs TRBV9 and TRBJ2-1; a possible D gene is TRBD1 (6 bases). V shed 0 bases and J shed 9 bases, with 16 bases lying between them. The germline gives CDR1 SGDLS, CDR2 YYNGEE. This CDR3 has 15 amino acids. The CDR3 DNA reads TGTGCCAGCAGCGTAGCTACGACAGGCCTCGGTGAGCAGTTCTTC. This translates into CASSVATTGLGEQFF.

In the case of this clone: The sample holds other DNA sequences that translate to the same CDR3. J is TRBJ2-7 and V is TRBV20-1; D might be TRBD1 (5 bases). Germline V CDR1 and CDR2: DFQATT, SNEGSKA (reference sequence). This CDR3 has 11 amino acids. V was shortened by 5 bases and J by 7 bases, with 12 bases between the two germline ends. DNA for the CDR3: TGCAGTGCTCCACAGGTCTATGAGCAGTACTTC. Translation: CSAPQVYEQYF.

The chain is built from TRBV27 and TRBJ1-5; 7 nucleotides match TRBD1. Germline V gene lookup returns CDR1 MNHEY and CDR2 SMNVEV (reference sequence). The CDR3 has 15 amino acids. V gave up 2 bases and J gave up 5 bases; unmatched junction bases: 6. CDR3: CASSLRPGGDQPQHF. CDR3 in DNA: TGTGCCAGCAGTTTACGGCCAGGGGGTGATCAGCCCCAGCATTTT.

The chain has TRBV5-1 and TRBJ2-7, with a tentative D call TRBD2 (7 bases). In germline, CDR1 is SGHRS, CDR2 YFSETQ. The length of the CDR3 is 16 residues. Trimming pared 4 bases from V and 5 bases from J, leaving 22 bases between. The CDR3 spells CASSPTPTGGGNEQYF. In nucleotides, the CDR3 is TGCGCCAGCAGCCCAACCCCCACGGGCGGGGGCAACGAGCAGTACTTC.

The V and J genes are TRBV28 and TRBJ1-3; D unclear. The V and J ends lost 6 bases and 0 bases respectively, with 12 bases between them. CDR1 is MDHEN and CDR2 is SYDVKM in the germline V gene. The CDR3 consists of 15 residues. CDR3 coding DNA: TGTGCCAGCAGCCAGACACTGTTCTCTGGAAACACCATATATTTT. The encoded protein is CASSQTLFSGNTIYF.

This chain connects TRBV4-2 to TRBJ1-2; TRBD1 might be the D (6 bases). The CDR3 loop spans 15 amino acids. With 0 bases removed from V and 4 bases from J, the gap between germline ends came to 12 bases. Per germline, CDR1 LGHNA and CDR2 YNFKEQ. CDR3 amino acids: CASSQDRGGVYGYTF. The CDR3 nucleotides read TGTGCCAGCAGCCAAGATCGGGGGGGCGTCTATGGCTACACCTTC.

The CDR3 DNA is TGTGCCAGCAGTTCTACGGGCAATTCACCCCTCCACTTT. Translation gives CASSSTGNSPLHF. The rearrangement links TRBV12-3 or TRBV12-4 to TRBJ1-6; D remains ambiguous. This CDR3 is built from 13 residues. V dropped 4 bases and J dropped 7 bases, with 8 bases sitting between them.

The rearrangement links TRBV5-1 to TRBJ2-5; 7 bases fit TRBD2. Trimming cost V 6 bases and J 3 bases; bases outside gene matches: 5. Germline loops: CDR1 SGHRS, CDR2 YFSETQ. The CDR3 consists of 13 residues. The CDR3 DNA sequence: TGCGCCAGCACCGACGGGGGGAAAGAGACCCAGTACTTC. It translates to CASTDGGKETQYF.

The rearrangement joins TRBV6-5 to TRBJ1-2; D uncertain. Germline CDR1 is MNHEY and CDR2 is SVGAGI. The V end was cut by 8 bases, the J end by 4 bases, with 14 bases between. CDR3 length equals 13 residues. CDR3 region: CASGQDVGYGYTF. CDR3 in DNA: TGTGCCAGCGGCCAAGATGTTGGCTATGGCTACACCTTC.

This chain connects TRBV30 to TRBJ2-3; no clear D gene. Germline assignment: CDR1 GTSNPN and CDR2 SVGIG (reference sequence). This CDR3 has 12 amino acids. V lost 0 bases and J 9 bases, leaving 10 bases between the germline ends. In nucleotides, the CDR3 is TGTGCCTGGAGTGTAGATACTTCGACGCAGTATTTT. This encodes CAWSVDTSTQYF.

The table lists this clone with a count of one. The chain recombines TRBV7-8 with TRBJ1-1, with TRBD1 matching over 8 bases. This CDR3 comprises 19 residues. Unmatched junction bases numbered 17, after V lost 2 bases and J lost 3 bases. The germline gives CDR1 SGHVS, CDR2 FQNEAQ. The CDR3: CASSLTVRGRISRDTEAFF. CDR3 bases: TGTGCCAGCAGCTTAACGGTCAGGGGGCGAATCTCGAGGGACACTGAAGCTTTCTTT.